The clone carrying this T cell receptor (beta chain) has at least ten counts. TCRdb called the 5' RACE reads again in MiXCR, with one record for every CDR3 protein. Of 280,000 or so distinct CDR3 sequences detected, approximately 7.6% appear once; the ten largest clones hold approximately 23%. CDR1 SGHAT and CDR2 FQNNGV come from the germline V gene. Between the trimmed V and J ends, which lost 3 bases and 3 bases, there was a span of 20 bases. There are 17 residues in the CDR3. These data come from a study of T-cell memory formation after mild COVID-19. Sequenced material: PBMCs or a T cell subset sorted from them (not recorded which). This receptor was obtained from a man in his late teens or twenties who had mild COVID-19 (a few samples of this study predate the infection). Cell type and time point are not known. The J gene is TRBJ2-5, the V gene TRBV11-2; perhaps D is TRBD1 or TRBD2 (5 bases each). This CDR3 reads CASSLGQVEVGEETQYF. DNA for the CDR3: TGTGCCAGCAGCTTGGGGCAGGTGGAGGTCGGGGAAGAGACCCAGTACTTC.